These T cell receptor beta chains were read from a single sample in a study of T-cell memory formation after mild COVID-19. TCRdb itself ran the 5' RACE reads through MiXCR, one entry per CDR3 protein. The data show hundreds of thousands of distinct CDR3 sequences, with about 20% seen just once and about 8.2% held by the top ten. The material sequenced was PBMCs or a T cell subset sorted from them (not recorded which). These TCRs come from an adult woman who had mild COVID-19 (a few samples of this study predate the infection). Cell type and time point are not known. CDR3s include the opening cysteine and the closing phenylalanine or tryptophan. The D gene is left open where the match is weak. Not all rows give a size; the values are once, few, many and, for expanded clones, a class.

j_call | d_call | v_call | clone_size | cdr3_aa | cdr3_nt
TRBJ1-1 | - | TRBV5-5 | few | CASSSGGAPETEAFF | TGTGCCAGCAGCTCTGGGGGGGCCCCTGAAACTGAAGCTTTCTTT
TRBJ1-5 | - | TRBV7-9 | few | CASSANTQGPQPQHF | TGTGCCAGCAGCGCCAACACTCAGGGTCCTCAGCCCCAGCATTTT
TRBJ1-4 | TRBD1 | TRBV20-1 | - | CSAPGTGREKLFF | TGCAGTGCTCCCGGGACAGGGAGGGAAAAACTGTTTTTT
TRBJ1-6 | TRBD1 | TRBV12-3/TRBV12-4 | - | CASSLDRGHNSPLHF | TGTGCCAGCAGTTTAGACAGGGGTCACAATTCACCCCTCCACTTT
TRBJ1-1 | TRBD1 | TRBV10-3 | many | CAISESTGTGGAFF | TGTGCCATCAGTGAGTCAACAGGAACAGGGGGGGCTTTCTTT
TRBJ2-3 | - | TRBV7-2 | many | CASSLGYNRNTQYF | TGTGCCAGCAGCTTAGGCTACAACAGGAATACGCAGTATTTT
TRBJ2-7 | TRBD2 | TRBV27 | - | CASSLLAGGLNYEQYF | TGTGCCAGCAGTCTACTAGCGGGGGGACTAAACTACGAGCAGTACTTC
TRBJ1-1 | - | TRBV4-1 | few | CASSYWGGNTEAFF | TGCGCCAGCAGCTACTGGGGGGGGAACACTGAAGCTTTCTTT
TRBJ2-7 | - | TRBV10-3 | - | CAISEPASEQYF | TGTGCCATCAGTGAACCCGCTAGTGAGCAGTACTTC
TRBJ1-2 | - | TRBV7-9 | - | CASSHGRHYGYTF | TGTGCCAGCAGTCACGGCAGACACTATGGCTACACCTTC
TRBJ2-5 | - | TRBV7-8 | many | CASSYPREETQYF | TGTGCCAGCAGCTATCCCAGGGAAGAGACCCAGTACTTC
TRBJ1-2 | - | TRBV5-6 | few | CASSPGVHRRPGYTF | TGTGCCAGCAGCCCGGGAGTGCACCGGAGGCCTGGCTACACCTTC
TRBJ2-7 | TRBD1 | TRBV11-2 | - | CASSTVQGAMYEQYF | TGTGCCAGCAGTACAGTACAGGGGGCTATGTACGAGCAGTACTTC
TRBJ2-1 | TRBD2 | TRBV3-1 | - | CATSALAGNPSYNEQFF | TGTGCCACCTCGGCCCTAGCGGGGAATCCTTCCTACAATGAGCAGTTCTTC
TRBJ2-1 | - | TRBV7-2 | few | CASSLILGGSYNEQFF | TGTGCCAGCAGCCTGATACTAGGCGGATCCTACAATGAGCAGTTCTTC
TRBJ2-7 | TRBD1 | TRBV18 | - | CASSPPGWQGANEQYF | TGTGCCAGCTCACCACCGGGGTGGCAGGGGGCCAACGAGCAGTACTTC
TRBJ2-1 | - | TRBV6-2/TRBV6-3 | - | CASSDNVPFF | TGTGCCAGCAGCGACAACGTCCCGTTCTTC
TRBJ1-5 | - | TRBV15 | - | CATSSRSNQPQHF | TGTGCCACCAGCAGCCGGAGCAATCAGCCCCAGCATTTT
TRBJ2-7 | - | TRBV5-1 | - | CASSLELQGEQYF | TGCGCCAGCAGCTTGGAGTTACAGGGAGAGCAGTACTTC
TRBJ2-7 | TRBD1 | TRBV7-6 | - | CASSGDRVEQYF | TGTGCCAGCAGCGGAGACAGGGTGGAGCAGTACTTC
TRBJ2-7 | - | TRBV4-1 | few | CASSQVLGEQYF | TGCGCCAGCAGCCAAGTCTTGGGGGAGCAGTACTTC
TRBJ2-7 | - | TRBV12-3/TRBV12-4 | many | CASSVRGLYEQYF | TGTGCCAGCAGTGTCAGGGGACTATACGAGCAGTACTTC
TRBJ2-5 | - | TRBV24-1 | few | CATSDLDLWGAETQYF | TGTGCCACCAGTGATTTGGACCTCTGGGGAGCGGAGACCCAGTACTTC
TRBJ2-5 | TRBD1 | TRBV10-3 | - | CARRGQGNVAETQYF | TGTGCCAGAAGAGGACAGGGGAACGTTGCGGAGACCCAGTACTTC
TRBJ2-6 | - | TRBV28 | once | CASSPPGSIDSGANVLTF | TGTGCCAGCAGTCCTCCGGGGAGTATAGACTCTGGGGCCAACGTCCTGACTTTC
TRBJ1-1 | - | TRBV12-3/TRBV12-4 | few | CASIPELPMNTEAFF | TGTGCCAGCATCCCAGAACTACCGATGAACACTGAAGCTTTCTTT
TRBJ2-3 | - | TRBV6-6 | few | CASSYSQGGGTDTQYF | TGTGCCAGCAGTTACTCACAGGGAGGGGGCACAGATACGCAGTATTTT
TRBJ2-5 | - | TRBV6-4 | - | CARGEEGRETQYF | TGTGCCAGGGGCGAGGAGGGACGAGAGACCCAGTACTTC
TRBJ2-2 | TRBD2 | TRBV20-1 | few | CSARNDRGGTNTGELFF | TGCAGTGCTAGGAACGACCGCGGGGGGACGAACACCGGGGAGCTGTTTTTT